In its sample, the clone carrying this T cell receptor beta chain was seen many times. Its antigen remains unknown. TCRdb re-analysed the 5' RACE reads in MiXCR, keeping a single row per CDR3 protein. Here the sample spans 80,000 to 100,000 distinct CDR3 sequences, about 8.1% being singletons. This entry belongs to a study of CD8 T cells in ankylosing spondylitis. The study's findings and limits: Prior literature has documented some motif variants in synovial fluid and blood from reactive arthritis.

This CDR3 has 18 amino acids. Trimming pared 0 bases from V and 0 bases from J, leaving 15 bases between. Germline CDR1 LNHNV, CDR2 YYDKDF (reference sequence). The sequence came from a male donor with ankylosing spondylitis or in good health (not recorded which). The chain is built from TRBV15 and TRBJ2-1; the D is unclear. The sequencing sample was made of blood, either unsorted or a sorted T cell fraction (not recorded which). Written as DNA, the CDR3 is TGTGCCACCAGCAGAGATCTTTCGGGTCCCCTCTCCTACAATGAGCAGTTCTTC. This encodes CATSRDLSGPLSYNEQFF.